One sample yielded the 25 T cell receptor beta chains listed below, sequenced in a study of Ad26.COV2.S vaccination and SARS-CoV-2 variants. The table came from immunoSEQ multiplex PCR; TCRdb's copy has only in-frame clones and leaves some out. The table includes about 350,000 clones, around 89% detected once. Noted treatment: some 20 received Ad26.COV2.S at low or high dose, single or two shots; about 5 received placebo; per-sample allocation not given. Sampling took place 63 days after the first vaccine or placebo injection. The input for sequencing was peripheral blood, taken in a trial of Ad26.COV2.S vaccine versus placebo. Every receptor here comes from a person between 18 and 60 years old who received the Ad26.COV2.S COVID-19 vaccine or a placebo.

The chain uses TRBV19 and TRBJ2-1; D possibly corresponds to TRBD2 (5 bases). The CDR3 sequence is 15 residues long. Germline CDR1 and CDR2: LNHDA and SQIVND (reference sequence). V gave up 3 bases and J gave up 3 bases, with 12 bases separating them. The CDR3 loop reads CASSIWRADYNEQFF. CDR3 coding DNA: TGTGCCAGTAGTATTTGGCGGGCCGACTACAATGAGCAGTTCTTC.

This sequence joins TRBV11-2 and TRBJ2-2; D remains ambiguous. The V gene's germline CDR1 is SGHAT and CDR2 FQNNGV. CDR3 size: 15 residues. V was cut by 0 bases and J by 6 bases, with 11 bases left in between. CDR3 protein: CASSLDPQSAGELFF. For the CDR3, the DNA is TGTGCCAGCAGCTTAGATCCACAGTCGGCCGGGGAGCTGTTTTTT.

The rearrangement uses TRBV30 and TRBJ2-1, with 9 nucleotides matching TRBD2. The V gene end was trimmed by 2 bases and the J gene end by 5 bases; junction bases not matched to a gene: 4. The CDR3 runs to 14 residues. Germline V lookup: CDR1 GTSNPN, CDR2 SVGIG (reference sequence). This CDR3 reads CAWSRIAGDNEQFF. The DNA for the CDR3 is TGTGCCTGGAGTAGAATAGCGGGAGACAATGAGCAGTTCTTC.

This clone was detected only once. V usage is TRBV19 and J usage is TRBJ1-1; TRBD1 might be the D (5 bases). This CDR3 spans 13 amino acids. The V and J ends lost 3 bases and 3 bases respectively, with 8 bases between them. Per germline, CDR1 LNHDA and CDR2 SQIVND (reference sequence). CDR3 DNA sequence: TGTGCCAGTAGTATGAGCAGGGACACTGAAGCTTTCTTT. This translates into CASSMSRDTEAFF.

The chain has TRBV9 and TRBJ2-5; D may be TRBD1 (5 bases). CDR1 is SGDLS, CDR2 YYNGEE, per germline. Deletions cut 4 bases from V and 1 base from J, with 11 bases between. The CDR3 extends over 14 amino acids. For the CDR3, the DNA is TGTGCCAGCAGCCGTTCAGGGCCCCAAGAGACCCAGTACTTC. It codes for CASSRSGPQETQYF.

The CDR3 sequence is CASSLDRPTGELFF. The CDR3 nucleotides are TGTGCCAGCAGCTTAGACAGACCCACCGGGGAGCTGTTTTTT. V usage is TRBV7-8 and J usage is TRBJ2-2; D not resolved. The ends were cut back, 1 base at V and 4 bases at J, with 7 bases in the middle. The CDR3 is made up of 14 amino acids. Germline V CDR1 and CDR2: SGHVS, FQNEAQ. The full variable domain, its missing parts supplied by reference TRBV7-8 and TRBJ2-2, is GAGVSQSPRYKVAKRGQDVALRCDPISGHVSLFWYQQALGQGPEFLTYFQNEAQLDKSGLPSDRFFAERPEGSVSTLKIQRTQQEDSAVYLCASSLDRPTGELFFGEGSRLTVL.

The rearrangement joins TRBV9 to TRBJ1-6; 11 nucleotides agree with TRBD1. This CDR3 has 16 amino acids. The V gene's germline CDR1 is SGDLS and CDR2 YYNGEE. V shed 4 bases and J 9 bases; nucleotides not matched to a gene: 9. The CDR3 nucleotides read TGTGCCAGCAGCTCCCGGCCGGGACAGGGGGGTTCACCCCTCCACTTT. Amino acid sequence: CASSSRPGQGGSPLHF.

The CDR3 region has the DNA TGTGCCAGCAGCCCCAGACCGGGACAGGACTACAATGAGCAGTTCTTC. Translation gives CASSPRPGQDYNEQFF. The J gene is TRBJ2-1, the V gene TRBV7-9; 8 bases map to TRBD1. The length of the CDR3 is 16 residues. V shed 5 bases, J shed 3 bases, and the junction held 9 bases outside the gene matches. Per the germline V gene, CDR1 is SEHNR and CDR2 is FQNEAQ (reference sequence).

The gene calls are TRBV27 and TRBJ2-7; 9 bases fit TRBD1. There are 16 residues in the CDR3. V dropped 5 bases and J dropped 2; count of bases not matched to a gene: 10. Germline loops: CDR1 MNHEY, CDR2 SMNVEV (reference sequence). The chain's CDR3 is CASSHSPGTGTYEQYF. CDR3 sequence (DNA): TGTGCCAGCAGTCATTCGCCCGGGACAGGGACCTACGAGCAGTACTTC.

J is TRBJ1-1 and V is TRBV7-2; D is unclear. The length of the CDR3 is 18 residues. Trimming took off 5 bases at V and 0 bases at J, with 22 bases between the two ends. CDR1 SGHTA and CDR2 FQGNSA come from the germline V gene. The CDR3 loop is CASSDRLDITPMNTEAFF. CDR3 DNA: TGTGCCAGCAGCGACCGCCTCGACATAACACCAATGAACACTGAAGCTTTCTTT.

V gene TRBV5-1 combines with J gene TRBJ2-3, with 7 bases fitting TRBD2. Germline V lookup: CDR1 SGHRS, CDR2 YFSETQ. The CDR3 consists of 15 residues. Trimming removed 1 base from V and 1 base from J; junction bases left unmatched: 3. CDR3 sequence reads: CASSLLLAGTDTQYF. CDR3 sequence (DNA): TGCGCCAGCAGCTTGTTGCTAGCGGGCACAGATACGCAGTATTTT.

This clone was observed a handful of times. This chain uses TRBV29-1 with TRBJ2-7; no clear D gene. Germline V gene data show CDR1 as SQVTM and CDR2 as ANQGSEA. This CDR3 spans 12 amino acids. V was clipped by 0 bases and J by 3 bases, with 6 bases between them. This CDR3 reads CSVEETGYEQYF. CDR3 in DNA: TGCAGCGTTGAAGAAACTGGCTACGAGCAGTACTTC.

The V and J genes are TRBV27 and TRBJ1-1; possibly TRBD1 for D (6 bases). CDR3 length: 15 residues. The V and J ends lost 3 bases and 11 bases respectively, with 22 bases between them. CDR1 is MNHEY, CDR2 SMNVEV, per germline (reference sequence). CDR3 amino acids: CASSLGGASGVAAFF. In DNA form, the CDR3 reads TGTGCCAGCAGTTTGGGGGGCGCCTCAGGGGTAGCGGCTTTCTTT.

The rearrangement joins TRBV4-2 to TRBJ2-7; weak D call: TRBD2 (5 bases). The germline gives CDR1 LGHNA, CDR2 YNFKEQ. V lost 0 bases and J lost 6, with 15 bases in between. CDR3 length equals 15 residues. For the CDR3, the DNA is TGTGCCAGCAGCCAAGATGAGGGCTCCTTGGGCGAGCAGTACTTC. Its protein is CASSQDEGSLGEQYF.

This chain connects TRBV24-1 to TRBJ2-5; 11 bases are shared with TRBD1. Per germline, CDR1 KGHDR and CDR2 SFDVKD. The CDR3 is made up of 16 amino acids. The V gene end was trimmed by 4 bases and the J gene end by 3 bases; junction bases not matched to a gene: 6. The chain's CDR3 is CATSETGTGGEETQYF. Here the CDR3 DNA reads TGTGCCACCAGTGAAACCGGGACAGGGGGTGAAGAGACCCAGTACTTC.

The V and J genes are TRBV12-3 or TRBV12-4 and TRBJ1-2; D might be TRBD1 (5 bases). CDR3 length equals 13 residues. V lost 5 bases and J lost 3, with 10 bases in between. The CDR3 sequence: CASSPQGYYGYTF. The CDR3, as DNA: TGTGCCAGCAGTCCGCAGGGATACTATGGCTACACCTTC.

The CDR3 region is CASSSRTSGSVNEQFF. The CDR3 DNA sequence: TGTGCCAGCAGCTCTCGGACTAGCGGGAGTGTTAATGAGCAGTTCTTC. This rearrangement joins TRBV11-3 to TRBJ2-1; 13 nucleotides align to TRBD2. The CDR3 is 16 residues long. Trimming cost V 4 bases and J 7 bases; bases outside gene matches: 7. CDR1 SGHNT and CDR2 YENEEA come from the germline V gene. Combining the CDR3 with reference TRBV11-3 and TRBJ2-1 gives the whole variable domain EAGVVQSPRYKIIEKKQPVAFWCNPISGHNTLYWYLQNLGQGPELLIRYENEEAVDDSQLPKDRFSAERLKGVDSTLKIQPAELGDSAVYLCASSSRTSGSVNEQFFGPGTRLTVL.

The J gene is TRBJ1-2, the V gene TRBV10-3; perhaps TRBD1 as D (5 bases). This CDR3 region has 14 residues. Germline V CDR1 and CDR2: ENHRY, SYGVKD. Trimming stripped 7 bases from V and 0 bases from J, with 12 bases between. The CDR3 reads CAINQGPANYGYTF. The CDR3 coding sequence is TGTGCCATCAATCAGGGACCAGCTAACTATGGCTACACCTTC.

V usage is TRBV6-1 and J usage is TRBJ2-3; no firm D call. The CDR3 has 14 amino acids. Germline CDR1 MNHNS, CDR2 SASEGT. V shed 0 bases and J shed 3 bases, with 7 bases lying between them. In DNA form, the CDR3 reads TGTGCCAGCAGTGAAGCAATGTATACAGATACGCAGTATTTT. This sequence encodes CASSEAMYTDTQYF.

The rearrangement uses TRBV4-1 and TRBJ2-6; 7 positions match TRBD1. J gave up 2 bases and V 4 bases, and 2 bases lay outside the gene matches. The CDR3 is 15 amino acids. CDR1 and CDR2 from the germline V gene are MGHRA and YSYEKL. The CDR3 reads CASSPQGAGANVLTF. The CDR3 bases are TGCGCCAGCAGCCCTCAGGGGGCTGGGGCCAACGTCCTGACTTTC.

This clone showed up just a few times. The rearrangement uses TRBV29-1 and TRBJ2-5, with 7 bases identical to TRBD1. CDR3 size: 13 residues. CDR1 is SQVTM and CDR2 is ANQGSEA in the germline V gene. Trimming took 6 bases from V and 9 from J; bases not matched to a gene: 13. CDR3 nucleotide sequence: TGCAGCGTACGGGACAGCGGCGTTGCGGCCCAGTACTTC. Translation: CSVRDSGVAAQYF.

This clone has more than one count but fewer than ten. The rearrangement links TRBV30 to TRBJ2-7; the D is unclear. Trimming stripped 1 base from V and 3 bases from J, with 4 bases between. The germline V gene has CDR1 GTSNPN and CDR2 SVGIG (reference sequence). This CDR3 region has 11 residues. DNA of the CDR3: TGTGCCTGGAGTGACGACTACGAGCAGTACTTC. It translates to CAWSDDYEQYF.

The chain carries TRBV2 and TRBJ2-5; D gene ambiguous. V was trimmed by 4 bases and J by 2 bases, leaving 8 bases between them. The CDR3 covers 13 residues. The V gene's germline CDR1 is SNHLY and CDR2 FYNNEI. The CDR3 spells CASSVSRQETQYF. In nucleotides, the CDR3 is TGTGCCAGCAGTGTCTCGCGGCAAGAGACCCAGTACTTC.

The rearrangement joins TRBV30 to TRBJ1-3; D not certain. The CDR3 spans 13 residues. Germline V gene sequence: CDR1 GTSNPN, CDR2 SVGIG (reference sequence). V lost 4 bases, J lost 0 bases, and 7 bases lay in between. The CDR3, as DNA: TGTGCCTGGATGTTTAGCTCTGGAAACACCATATATTTT. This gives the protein CAWMFSSGNTIYF. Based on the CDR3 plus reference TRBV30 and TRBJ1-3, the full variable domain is SQTIHQWPATLVQPVGSPLSLECTVEGTSNPNLYWYRQAAGRGLQLLFYSVGIGQISSEVPQNLSASRPQDRQFILSSKKLLLSDSGFYLCAWMFSSGNTIYFGEGSWLTVV.

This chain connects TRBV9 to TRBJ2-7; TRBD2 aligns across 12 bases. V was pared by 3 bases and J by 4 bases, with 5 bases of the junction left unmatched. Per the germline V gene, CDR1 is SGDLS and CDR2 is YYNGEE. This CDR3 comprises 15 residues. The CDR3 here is CASSGGLAGPYEQYF. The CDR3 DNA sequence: TGTGCCAGCAGCGGTGGACTAGCGGGGCCATACGAGCAGTACTTC.